This entry concerns a single TCR beta chain. Its antigen is not identified. Using its own MiXCR run on the reads, TCRdb lists one record per CDR3 protein. The sample shows about 160,000 distinct CDR3 sequences, approximately 17% of them seen only once. The data are from a study of T cell repertoires in cytomegalovirus infection. Findings and limits, study-wide: Frequencies of public TCR beta families were cumulated, and this identified carriers of CMV plus the relevant HLA. In two of eight donors, the top clonotype was HLA-C-restricted CMV-specific.

The length of the CDR3 is 15 residues. The germline CDR1 and CDR2 sequences are SGHTA and FQGNSA. Trimming left V 5 bases short and J 0 bases short, with 10 bases between. The V call is TRBV7-2, the J call TRBJ1-4; D not certain. The TCR sequence derives from a human donor in good health (CMV status not recorded). Some clones in this sample may be carry-over from other donors' samples. The specimen sequenced was CD8+ T cells from PBMCs. CDR3 residues: CASSRDITTNEKLFF. The CDR3 coding sequence is TGTGCCAGCAGCCGCGACATCACAACTAATGAAAAACTGTTTTTT.